This T cell receptor (beta chain) originates from a study of read filtering for tumor transcriptome and immune sequencing. Overall study: R-ISS stage counts were about eight for I, approximately 15 for II, 7 for III. Per sample, TCR-region reads ranged about 4 to 11 million by IR-seq, roughly 80 to 1273 by RNA-seq. General study points: Without single-read clonotypes, shared clonotype proportions correlated more between IR-seq and RNA-seq.

This clonotype was found a few times. Its antigen is undetermined. The CDR3 is 15 residues long. Germline V gives CDR1 MNHEY, CDR2 SVGEGT. V lost 0 bases and J lost 6, with 13 bases in between. From about 400 ng of RNA, a library with molecular barcoded alpha/delta and beta/gamma adaptors was made. One entry per CDR3 protein, called by TCRdb with MiXCR from the reads. This sample has around 130,000 distinct CDR3 sequences, with around 13% found just once. This chain uses TRBV6-2 or TRBV6-3 with TRBJ2-3; D is undetermined. The sequenced material came from a population of CD138-negative cells sorted from bone marrow. The source of this sequence is a donor aged 40 or over with multiple myeloma. CDR3 coding DNA: TGTGCCAGCAGTTACTCTAGCAGGAGAAGGGATACGCAGTATTTT. Its translation: CASSYSSRRRDTQYF.